This is a list of T cell receptor beta chains from one sample in a study of CD8 T cells in Susac syndrome. TCRdb redid the calling of the immunoSEQ multiplex PCR reads with MiXCR, one entry per CDR3 protein. Found here are about 80,000 distinct CDR3 sequences, about 93% of them singletons; the top ten hold approximately 0.94%. The sample consisted of CD8+ T cells from PBMCs. These receptors all come from a human donor with Susac syndrome. Each CDR3 is given with its conserved first and last residue. Fields, in order: V gene, clone size, J gene, CDR3 length, D gene, CDR3 protein, CDR3 DNA. The D gene is left open where the match is weak. Not all rows give a size; the values are once, few, many and, for expanded clones, a class.

v_call: TRBV20-1
clone_size: .
j_call: TRBJ2-1
cdr3_length: 13
d_call: .
cdr3_aa: CSAPSETYNEQFF
cdr3_nt: TGCAGTGCCCCAAGCGAGACCTACAATGAGCAGTTCTTC

v_call: TRBV9
clone_size: .
j_call: TRBJ2-3
cdr3_length: 17
d_call: TRBD2
cdr3_aa: CASSVEREAPSTDTQYF
cdr3_nt: TGTGCCAGCAGCGTTGAGCGGGAGGCCCCTAGCACAGATACGCAGTATTTT

v_call: TRBV14
clone_size: .
j_call: TRBJ1-5
cdr3_length: 12
d_call: .
cdr3_aa: CASSRQNQPQHF
cdr3_nt: TGTGCCAGCAGCCGACAAAATCAGCCCCAGCATTTT

v_call: TRBV5-1
clone_size: .
j_call: TRBJ2-2
cdr3_length: 11
d_call: .
cdr3_aa: CASKETGELFF
cdr3_nt: TGCGCCAGCAAGGAGACCGGGGAGCTGTTTTTT

v_call: TRBV29-1
clone_size: once
j_call: TRBJ2-7
cdr3_length: 16
d_call: .
cdr3_aa: CSVEDDAGGGTYEQYF
cdr3_nt: TGCAGCGTTGAAGACGACGCAGGAGGGGGCACCTACGAGCAGTACTTC

v_call: TRBV12-3/TRBV12-4
clone_size: .
j_call: TRBJ1-4
cdr3_length: 14
d_call: TRBD1
cdr3_aa: CASSLGQGVEKLFF
cdr3_nt: TGTGCCAGCAGTTTGGGACAGGGGGTTGAAAAACTGTTTTTT

v_call: TRBV11-2
clone_size: .
j_call: TRBJ2-1
cdr3_length: 15
d_call: TRBD2
cdr3_aa: CASSPRAGLGNEQFF
cdr3_nt: TGTGCCAGCAGCCCCCGAGCGGGGTTAGGGAATGAGCAGTTCTTC

v_call: TRBV12-3/TRBV12-4
clone_size: once
j_call: TRBJ1-6
cdr3_length: 15
d_call: .
cdr3_aa: CASLSRDTDNSPLHF
cdr3_nt: TGTGCCAGCCTATCCCGGGACACTGATAATTCACCCCTCCACTTT

v_call: TRBV3-1
clone_size: .
j_call: TRBJ1-6
cdr3_length: 20
d_call: TRBD1
cdr3_aa: CASSQDETGGLSSYNSPLHF
cdr3_nt: TGTGCCAGCAGCCAAGATGAAACAGGGGGCCTTAGCTCCTATAATTCACCCCTCCACTTT

v_call: TRBV20-1
clone_size: .
j_call: TRBJ1-2
cdr3_length: 10
d_call: .
cdr3_aa: CSALDLRYTF
cdr3_nt: TGCAGTGCCCTGGACCTTCGCTACACCTTC

v_call: TRBV3-1
clone_size: few
j_call: TRBJ2-7
cdr3_length: 12
d_call: .
cdr3_aa: CASSQGDYEQYF
cdr3_nt: TGTGCCAGCAGCCAAGGAGACTACGAGCAGTACTTC

v_call: TRBV30
clone_size: .
j_call: TRBJ2-1
cdr3_length: 12
d_call: .
cdr3_aa: CAWSATGNEQFF
cdr3_nt: TGTGCCTGGAGTGCCACTGGGAATGAGCAGTTCTTC

v_call: TRBV7-9
clone_size: .
j_call: TRBJ1-4
cdr3_length: 15
d_call: .
cdr3_aa: CASSSPHGKQEKLFF
cdr3_nt: TGTGCCAGCAGCTCCCCCCACGGGAAGCAAGAAAAACTGTTTTTT

v_call: TRBV11-1
clone_size: .
j_call: TRBJ2-7
cdr3_length: 15
d_call: TRBD1
cdr3_aa: CASSLGQGARREQYF
cdr3_nt: TGTGCCAGCAGCTTGGGACAGGGGGCAAGGAGGGAGCAGTACTTC

v_call: TRBV29-1
clone_size: .
j_call: TRBJ1-5
cdr3_length: 13
d_call: .
cdr3_aa: CSVGEDSNQPQHF
cdr3_nt: TGCAGCGTTGGGGAGGATAGCAATCAGCCCCAGCATTTT

v_call: TRBV19
clone_size: .
j_call: TRBJ2-6
cdr3_length: 17
d_call: .
cdr3_aa: CASSDETGLSGANVLTF
cdr3_nt: TGTGCCAGTAGTGACGAAACAGGGTTGTCTGGGGCCAACGTCCTGACTTTC

v_call: TRBV7-2
clone_size: .
j_call: TRBJ1-1
cdr3_length: 15
d_call: .
cdr3_aa: CASSHDRNTNTEAFF
cdr3_nt: TGTGCCAGCAGCCACGACAGGAATACGAACACTGAAGCTTTCTTT

v_call: TRBV12-3/TRBV12-4
clone_size: .
j_call: TRBJ2-5
cdr3_length: 15
d_call: .
cdr3_aa: CASSFYTGVEETQYF
cdr3_nt: TGTGCCAGCAGCTTCTACACGGGGGTGGAGGAGACCCAGTACTTC

v_call: TRBV7-9
clone_size: .
j_call: TRBJ2-5
cdr3_length: 14
d_call: .
cdr3_aa: CASSLLITQETQYF
cdr3_nt: TGTGCCAGCAGCCTCCTGATAACACAAGAGACCCAGTACTTC

v_call: TRBV7-9
clone_size: .
j_call: TRBJ1-2
cdr3_length: 18
d_call: .
cdr3_aa: CASSDHLDGGNANYGYTF
cdr3_nt: TGTGCCAGCAGCGACCACCTGGACGGCGGGAACGCTAACTATGGCTACACCTTC

v_call: TRBV14
clone_size: once
j_call: TRBJ2-1
cdr3_length: 18
d_call: .
cdr3_aa: CASSQDLLTVPLYNEQFF
cdr3_nt: TGTGCCAGCAGCCAAGATCTCTTGACAGTCCCTCTTTACAATGAGCAGTTCTTC

v_call: TRBV7-6
clone_size: .
j_call: TRBJ2-7
cdr3_length: 13
d_call: .
cdr3_aa: CASSPRTAPEQYF
cdr3_nt: TGTGCCAGCAGCCCGCGGACAGCTCCCGAGCAGTACTTC

v_call: TRBV11-1
clone_size: once
j_call: TRBJ2-7
cdr3_length: 12
d_call: .
cdr3_aa: CASSPGIYEQYF
cdr3_nt: TGTGCCAGCAGCCCCGGGATCTACGAGCAGTACTTC

v_call: TRBV19
clone_size: .
j_call: TRBJ2-2
cdr3_length: 12
d_call: .
cdr3_aa: CASPANTGELFF
cdr3_nt: TGTGCCAGCCCTGCGAACACCGGGGAGCTGTTTTTT

v_call: TRBV4-3
clone_size: .
j_call: TRBJ2-7
cdr3_length: 16
d_call: TRBD2
cdr3_aa: CASSHQPGTSVDEQYF
cdr3_nt: TGCGCCAGCAGCCATCAACCCGGGACTAGCGTAGACGAGCAGTACTTC

v_call: TRBV12-3/TRBV12-4
clone_size: .
j_call: TRBJ2-1
cdr3_length: 11
d_call: .
cdr3_aa: CASSRYNEQFF
cdr3_nt: TGTGCCAGCAGTCGGTACAATGAGCAGTTCTTC

v_call: TRBV7-9
clone_size: .
j_call: TRBJ2-1
cdr3_length: 13
d_call: .
cdr3_aa: CAIDHRVVDEQFF
cdr3_nt: TGTGCCATCGATCACAGGGTGGTCGATGAGCAGTTCTTC

v_call: TRBV4-3
clone_size: .
j_call: TRBJ2-7
cdr3_length: 16
d_call: TRBD2
cdr3_aa: CASSLTIAGSSYEQYF
cdr3_nt: TGCGCCAGCAGCCTCACCATAGCGGGCAGCTCCTACGAGCAGTACTTC

v_call: TRBV5-1
clone_size: .
j_call: TRBJ2-7
cdr3_length: 13
d_call: .
cdr3_aa: CASSLSQDYEQYF
cdr3_nt: TGCGCCAGCAGCTTGTCCCAGGATTACGAGCAGTACTTC

v_call: TRBV6-2/TRBV6-3
clone_size: few
j_call: TRBJ2-5
cdr3_length: 14
d_call: TRBD1
cdr3_aa: CASTEGTAQETQYF
cdr3_nt: TGTGCCAGCACCGAAGGGACAGCCCAAGAGACCCAGTACTTC

v_call: TRBV12-3/TRBV12-4
clone_size: .
j_call: TRBJ2-3
cdr3_length: 16
d_call: .
cdr3_aa: CASFLYGGQGEDTQYF
cdr3_nt: TGTGCCAGCTTCCTGTACGGGGGCCAGGGAGAAGATACGCAGTATTTT

v_call: TRBV29-1
clone_size: .
j_call: TRBJ1-2
cdr3_length: 11
d_call: .
cdr3_aa: CSVVRADGYTF
cdr3_nt: TGCAGCGTTGTTAGGGCGGATGGCTACACCTTC

v_call: TRBV19
clone_size: once
j_call: TRBJ2-7
cdr3_length: 13
d_call: .
cdr3_aa: CASSQGLTYEQYF
cdr3_nt: TGTGCCAGTAGCCAGGGGCTGACCTACGAGCAGTACTTC

v_call: TRBV4-3
clone_size: .
j_call: TRBJ2-1
cdr3_length: 17
d_call: TRBD2
cdr3_aa: CASSQDRGLAGKNEQFF
cdr3_nt: TGCGCCAGCAGCCAAGATCGGGGACTAGCGGGGAAGAATGAGCAGTTCTTC

v_call: TRBV28
clone_size: .
j_call: TRBJ1-1
cdr3_length: 14
d_call: TRBD1
cdr3_aa: CASSPPGQYTEAFF
cdr3_nt: TGTGCCAGCAGTCCACCGGGACAGTACACTGAAGCTTTCTTT

v_call: TRBV6-1
clone_size: .
j_call: TRBJ1-5
cdr3_length: 18
d_call: .
cdr3_aa: CASRRSFGGLATNQPQHF
cdr3_nt: TGTGCCAGCAGGCGATCGTTCGGGGGCCTAGCAACGAATCAGCCCCAGCATTTT

v_call: TRBV5-4
clone_size: .
j_call: TRBJ2-6
cdr3_length: 14
d_call: .
cdr3_aa: CASSSGSWANVLTF
cdr3_nt: TGTGCCAGCAGTTCCGGCTCTTGGGCCAACGTCCTGACTTTC

v_call: TRBV5-1
clone_size: .
j_call: TRBJ2-7
cdr3_length: 12
d_call: TRBD1
cdr3_aa: CASSPQGDEQYF
cdr3_nt: TGCGCCAGCAGCCCCCAGGGGGACGAGCAGTACTTC

v_call: TRBV19
clone_size: .
j_call: TRBJ2-1
cdr3_length: 14
d_call: .
cdr3_aa: CASGPYIDYNEQFF
cdr3_nt: TGTGCCAGCGGACCCTATATCGACTACAATGAGCAGTTCTTC

v_call: TRBV3-1
clone_size: .
j_call: TRBJ1-5
cdr3_length: 15
d_call: .
cdr3_aa: CASSQAGTGLQPQHF
cdr3_nt: TGTGCCAGCAGCCAAGCCGGGACGGGGCTTCAGCCCCAGCATTTT

v_call: TRBV6-5
clone_size: .
j_call: TRBJ2-5
cdr3_length: 16
d_call: .
cdr3_aa: CASSYSRDHLEETQYF
cdr3_nt: TGTGCCAGCAGTTACTCCCGGGACCACCTCGAGGAGACCCAGTACTTC

v_call: TRBV29-1
clone_size: .
j_call: TRBJ2-7
cdr3_length: 18
d_call: .
cdr3_aa: CSVEVIGRGTAGAYEQYF
cdr3_nt: TGCAGCGTTGAAGTAATCGGGCGGGGCACAGCTGGGGCCTACGAGCAGTACTTC

v_call: TRBV27
clone_size: .
j_call: TRBJ2-3
cdr3_length: 17
d_call: .
cdr3_aa: CASSFLRVVAGTDTQYF
cdr3_nt: TGTGCCAGCAGTTTCCTGAGGGTAGTAGCTGGCACAGATACGCAGTATTTT

v_call: TRBV28
clone_size: .
j_call: TRBJ2-3
cdr3_length: 20
d_call: .
cdr3_aa: CASSFPPYGQKSSGADTQYF
cdr3_nt: TGTGCCAGCAGTTTCCCCCCCTACGGACAGAAGTCATCAGGGGCAGATACGCAGTATTTT